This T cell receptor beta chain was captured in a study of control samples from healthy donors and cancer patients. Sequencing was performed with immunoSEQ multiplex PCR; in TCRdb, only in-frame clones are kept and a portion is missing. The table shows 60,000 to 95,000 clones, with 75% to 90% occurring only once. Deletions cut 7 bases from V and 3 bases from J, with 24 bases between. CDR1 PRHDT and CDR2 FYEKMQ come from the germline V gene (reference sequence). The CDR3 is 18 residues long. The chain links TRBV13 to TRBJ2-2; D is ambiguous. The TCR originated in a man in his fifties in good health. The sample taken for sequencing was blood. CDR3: CASTLKKTTVKDTGELFF. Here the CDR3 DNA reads TGTGCCAGCACCCTTAAGAAGACCACGGTTAAGGACACCGGGGAGCTGTTTTTT.